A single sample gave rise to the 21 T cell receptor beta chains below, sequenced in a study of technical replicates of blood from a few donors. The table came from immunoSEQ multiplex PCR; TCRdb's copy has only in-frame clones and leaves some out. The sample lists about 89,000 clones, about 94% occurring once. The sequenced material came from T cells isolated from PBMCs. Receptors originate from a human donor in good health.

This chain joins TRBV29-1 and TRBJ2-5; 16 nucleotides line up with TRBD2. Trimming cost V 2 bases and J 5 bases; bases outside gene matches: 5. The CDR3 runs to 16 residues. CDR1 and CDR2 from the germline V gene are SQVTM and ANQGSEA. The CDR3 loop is CSVEKGLAGGLETQYF. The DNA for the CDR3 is TGCAGCGTTGAAAAGGGACTAGCGGGGGGGCTGGAGACCCAGTACTTC.

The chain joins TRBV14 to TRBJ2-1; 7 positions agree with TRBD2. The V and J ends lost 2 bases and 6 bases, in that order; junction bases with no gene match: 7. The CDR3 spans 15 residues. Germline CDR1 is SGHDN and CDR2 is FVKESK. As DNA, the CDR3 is TGTGCCAGCAGCCAAACGGGGACTACTCTCAATGAGCAGTTCTTC. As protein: CASSQTGTTLNEQFF.

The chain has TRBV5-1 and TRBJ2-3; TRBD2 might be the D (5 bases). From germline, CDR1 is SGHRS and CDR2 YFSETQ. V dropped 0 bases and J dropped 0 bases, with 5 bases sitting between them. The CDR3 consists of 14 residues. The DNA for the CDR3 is TGCGCCAGCAGCTTGGGCGGGAGCACAGATACGCAGTATTTT. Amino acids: CASSLGGSTDTQYF.

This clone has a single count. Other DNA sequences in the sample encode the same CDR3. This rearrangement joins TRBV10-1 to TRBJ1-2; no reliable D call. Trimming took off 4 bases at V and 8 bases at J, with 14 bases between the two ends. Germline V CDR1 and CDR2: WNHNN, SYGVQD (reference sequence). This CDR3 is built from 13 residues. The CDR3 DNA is TGCGCCAGCAGTGCAGGAGGAATCAGCGGCTACACCTTC. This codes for CASSAGGISGYTF.

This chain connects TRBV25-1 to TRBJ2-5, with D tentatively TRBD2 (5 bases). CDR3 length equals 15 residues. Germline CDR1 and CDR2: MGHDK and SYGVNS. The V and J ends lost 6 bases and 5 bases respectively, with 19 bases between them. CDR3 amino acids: CASREGRVIFETQYF. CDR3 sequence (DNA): TGTGCCAGCAGGGAAGGGCGGGTGATTTTCGAGACCCAGTACTTC. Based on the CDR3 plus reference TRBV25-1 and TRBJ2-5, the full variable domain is EADIYQTPRYLVIGTGKKITLECSQTMGHDKMYWYQQDPGMELHLIHYSYGVNSTEKGDLSSESTVSRIRTEHFPLTLESARPSHTSQYLCASREGRVIFETQYFGPGTRLLVL.

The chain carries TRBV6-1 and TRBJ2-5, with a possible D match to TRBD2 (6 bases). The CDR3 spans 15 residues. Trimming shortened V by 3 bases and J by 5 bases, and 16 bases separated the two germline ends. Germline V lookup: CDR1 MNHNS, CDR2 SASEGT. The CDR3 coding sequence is TGTGCCAGCAGTGAGAAAGGAGGGGAGCTCGAGACCCAGTACTTC. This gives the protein CASSEKGGELETQYF.

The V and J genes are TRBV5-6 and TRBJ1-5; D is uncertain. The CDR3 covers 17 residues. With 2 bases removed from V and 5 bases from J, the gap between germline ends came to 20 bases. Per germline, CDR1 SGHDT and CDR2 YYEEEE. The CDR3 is CASSLKSGLMADQPQHF. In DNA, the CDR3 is TGTGCCAGCAGCTTAAAGAGCGGGTTAATGGCGGATCAGCCCCAGCATTTT.

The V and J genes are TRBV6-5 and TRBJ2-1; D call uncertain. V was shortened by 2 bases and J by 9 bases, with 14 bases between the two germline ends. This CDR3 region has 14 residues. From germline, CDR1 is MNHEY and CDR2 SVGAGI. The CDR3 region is CASSYKVVNSEQFF. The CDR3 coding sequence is TGTGCCAGCAGTTACAAGGTCGTTAACAGTGAGCAGTTCTTC.

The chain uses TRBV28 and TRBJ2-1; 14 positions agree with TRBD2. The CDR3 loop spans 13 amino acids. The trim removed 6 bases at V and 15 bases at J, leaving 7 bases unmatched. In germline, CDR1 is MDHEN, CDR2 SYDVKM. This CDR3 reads CASRGGTSGGLFF. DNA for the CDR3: TGTGCCAGCAGGGGAGGGACTAGCGGGGGCTTGTTCTTC.

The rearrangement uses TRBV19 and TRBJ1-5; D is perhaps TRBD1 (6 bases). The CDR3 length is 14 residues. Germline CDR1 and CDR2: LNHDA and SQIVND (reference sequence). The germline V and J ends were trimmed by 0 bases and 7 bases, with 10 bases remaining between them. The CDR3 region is CASSIDRGEQPQHF. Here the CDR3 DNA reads TGTGCCAGTAGTATAGACAGGGGAGAACAGCCCCAGCATTTT. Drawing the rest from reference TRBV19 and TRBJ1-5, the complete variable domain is DGGITQSPKYLFRKEGQNVTLSCEQNLNHDAMYWYRQDPGQGLRLIYYSQIVNDFQKGDIAEGYSVSREKKESFPLTVTSAQKNPTAFYLCASSIDRGEQPQHFGDGTRLSIL.

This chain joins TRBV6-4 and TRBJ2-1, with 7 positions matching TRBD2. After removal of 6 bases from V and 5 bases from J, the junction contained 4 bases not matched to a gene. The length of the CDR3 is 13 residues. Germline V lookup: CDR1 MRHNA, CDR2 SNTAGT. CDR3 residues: CASSPGTNNEQFF. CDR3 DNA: TGTGCCAGCAGCCCAGGGACTAACAATGAGCAGTTCTTC.

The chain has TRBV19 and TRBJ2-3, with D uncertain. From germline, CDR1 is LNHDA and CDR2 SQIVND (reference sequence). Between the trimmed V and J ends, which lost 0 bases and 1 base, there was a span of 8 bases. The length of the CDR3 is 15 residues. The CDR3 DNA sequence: TGTGCCAGTAGTATAGAGAGCGACGGCACAGATACGCAGTATTTT. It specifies CASSIESDGTDTQYF.

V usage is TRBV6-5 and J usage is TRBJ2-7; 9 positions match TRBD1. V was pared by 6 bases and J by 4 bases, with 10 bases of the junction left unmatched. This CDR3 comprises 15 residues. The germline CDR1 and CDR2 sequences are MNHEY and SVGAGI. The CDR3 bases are TGTGCCAGCAGACACCAGGGACAGGGAGAGTACGAGCAGTACTTC. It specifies CASRHQGQGEYEQYF.

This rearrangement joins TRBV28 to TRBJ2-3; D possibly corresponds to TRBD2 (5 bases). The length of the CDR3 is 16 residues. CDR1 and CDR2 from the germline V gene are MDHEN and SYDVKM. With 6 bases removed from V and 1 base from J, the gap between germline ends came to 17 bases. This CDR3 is CASSARGRVGTDTQYF. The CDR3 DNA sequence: TGTGCCAGCAGCGCGCGTGGGCGGGTCGGCACAGATACGCAGTATTTT.

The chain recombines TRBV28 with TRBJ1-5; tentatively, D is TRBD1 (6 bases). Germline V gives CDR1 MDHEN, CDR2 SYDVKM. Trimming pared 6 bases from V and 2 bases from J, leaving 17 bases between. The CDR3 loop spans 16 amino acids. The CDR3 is CASSPATKGGNQPQHF. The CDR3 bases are TGTGCCAGCAGCCCTGCGACGAAGGGGGGCAATCAGCCCCAGCATTTT. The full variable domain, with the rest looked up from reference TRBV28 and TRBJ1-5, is DVKVTQSSRYLVKRTGEKVFLECVQDMDHENMFWYRQDPGLGLRLIYFSYDVKMKEKGDIPEGYSVSREKKERFSLILESASTNQTSMYLCASSPATKGGNQPQHFGDGTRLSIL.

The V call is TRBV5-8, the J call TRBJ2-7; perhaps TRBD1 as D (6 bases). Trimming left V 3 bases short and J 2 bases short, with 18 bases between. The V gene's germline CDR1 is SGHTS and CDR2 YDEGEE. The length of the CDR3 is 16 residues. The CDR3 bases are TGTGCCAGCAGCTCCGCGGTTGGGACACCTGCCTACGAGCAGTACTTC. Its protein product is CASSSAVGTPAYEQYF.

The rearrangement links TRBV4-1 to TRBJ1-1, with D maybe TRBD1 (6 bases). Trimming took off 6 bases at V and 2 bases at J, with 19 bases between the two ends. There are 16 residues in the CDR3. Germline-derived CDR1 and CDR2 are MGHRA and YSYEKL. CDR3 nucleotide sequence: TGCGCCAGCAGAGTCGCGGGGGGCCAGATTAACACTGAAGCTTTCTTT. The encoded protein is CASRVAGGQINTEAFF.

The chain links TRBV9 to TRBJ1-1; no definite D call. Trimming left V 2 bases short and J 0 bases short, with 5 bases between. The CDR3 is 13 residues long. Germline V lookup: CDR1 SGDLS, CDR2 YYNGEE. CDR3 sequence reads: CASSVLLNTEAFF. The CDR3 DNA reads TGTGCCAGCAGCGTCCTCTTGAACACTGAAGCTTTCTTT.

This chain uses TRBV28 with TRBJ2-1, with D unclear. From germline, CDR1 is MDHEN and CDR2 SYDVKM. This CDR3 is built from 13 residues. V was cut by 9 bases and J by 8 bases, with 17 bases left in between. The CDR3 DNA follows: TGTGCCAGTTTACTTGCCTTCAAAGATGAGCAGTTCTTC. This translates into CASLLAFKDEQFF.

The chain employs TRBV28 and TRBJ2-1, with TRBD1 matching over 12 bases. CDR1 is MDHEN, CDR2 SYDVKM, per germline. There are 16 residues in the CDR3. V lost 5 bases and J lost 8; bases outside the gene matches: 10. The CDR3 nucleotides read TGTGCCAGCAGTGAACCGGGACAGGGGGCACCTGATGAGCAGTTCTTC. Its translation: CASSEPGQGAPDEQFF.

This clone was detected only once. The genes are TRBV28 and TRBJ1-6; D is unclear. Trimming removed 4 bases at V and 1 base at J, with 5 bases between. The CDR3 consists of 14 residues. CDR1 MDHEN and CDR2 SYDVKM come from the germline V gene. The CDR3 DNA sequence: TGTGCCAGCAGTTCCGGGTCCTATAATTCACCCCTCCACTTT. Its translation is CASSSGSYNSPLHF. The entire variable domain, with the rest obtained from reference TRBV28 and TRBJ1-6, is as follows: DVKVTQSSRYLVKRTGEKVFLECVQDMDHENMFWYRQDPGLGLRLIYFSYDVKMKEKGDIPEGYSVSREKKERFSLILESASTNQTSMYLCASSSGSYNSPLHFGNGTRLTVT.